The 21 T cell receptor beta chains presented below share a single source sample, sequenced in a study of cytomegalovirus exposure and HLA in healthy donors. It was with 60 Vbeta and 13 Jbeta primers that the PCR ran. Libraries were prepared by immunoSEQ multiplex PCR; TCRdb keeps only in-frame clonotypes and omits some of them. This table has about 98,000 clones, under 80% appearing once. The specimen was PBMCs. These receptors all come from a human donor in good health.

The rearrangement uses TRBV7-8 and TRBJ2-1; 7 bases fit TRBD2. The CDR3 totals 17 residues. The germline gives CDR1 SGHVS, CDR2 FQNEAQ. V lost 2 bases, J lost 6 bases, and 13 bases stayed unmatched. The CDR3 DNA reads TGTGCCAGCAGCTTAAGGGCGGTCCGGGCGGGGGTCAATGAGCAGTTCTTC. Translating it yields CASSLRAVRAGVNEQFF.

This clone has only one observation. This chain uses TRBV9 with TRBJ2-5, with 9 positions matching TRBD1. Trimming cost V 4 bases and J 5 bases; bases outside gene matches: 9. This CDR3 has 15 residues. CDR1 is SGDLS, CDR2 YYNGEE, per germline. The CDR3 loop is CASSPRDREWETQYF. CDR3 in DNA: TGTGCCAGCAGCCCCCGGGACAGGGAATGGGAGACCCAGTACTTC.

The gene calls are TRBV9 and TRBJ2-5; 10 bases are a match to TRBD1. V trimming: 0 bases; J trimming: 1 base; junction bases outside the gene matches: 6. CDR1 and CDR2 from the germline V gene are SGDLS and YYNGEE. CDR3 size: 17 residues. The CDR3 nucleotides read TGTGCCAGCAGCGTAGGTGGGAGGGACAGGGGCCAAGAGACCCAGTACTTC. As protein: CASSVGGRDRGQETQYF.

V and J are TRBV6-4 and TRBJ2-7; 8 bases are shared with TRBD1. The germline gives CDR1 MRHNA, CDR2 SNTAGT. This CDR3 contains 13 residues. The V gene end was trimmed by 7 bases and the J gene end by 5 bases; junction bases not matched to a gene: 7. The CDR3 is CASIRPDRDEQYF. The CDR3 nucleotides read TGTGCCAGCATTCGACCGGACAGGGACGAGCAGTACTTC.

The chain links TRBV15 to TRBJ2-1; maybe TRBD1 (5 bases). V lost 4 bases and J lost 7, with 23 bases in between. The CDR3 covers 17 residues. Germline assignment: CDR1 LNHNV and CDR2 YYDKDF (reference sequence). The CDR3 DNA reads as TGTGCCACCAGCACCGGACAACTCGGCCCGATGAGGAATGAGCAGTTCTTC. It codes for CATSTGQLGPMRNEQFF.

This clone was seen at least ten times. The chain uses TRBV7-2 and TRBJ2-2; D is uncertain. This CDR3 has 12 amino acids. V shed 5 bases and J shed 2 bases, with 3 bases lying between them. Germline values: CDR1 SGHTA, CDR2 FQGNSA. The CDR3 nucleotides read TGTGCCAGCAGCCCAAACACCGGGGAGCTGTTTTTT. It codes for CASSPNTGELFF.

Comment on this clone: A junction boundary mismatches the germline segment, possibly from a read error. The chain uses TRBV29-1 and TRBJ1-2; no clear D. CDR3 length equals 8 residues. The germline V gene has CDR1 SQVTM and CDR2 ANQGSEA. CDR3 sequence (DNA): TGCAGCGTTGACACCGGAGATTTC. Protein sequence: CSVDTGDF.

The rearrangement joins TRBV12-5 to TRBJ2-5, with a weak D call TRBD1 (5 bases). The last part of the DNA fits TRBJ2-7 better; the J call may be wrong. Looked up from germline, CDR1 is LGHNT and CDR2 is FRNRAP. The CDR3 covers 13 residues. CDR3 amino acids: CASLGQILYEQYF. CDR3 bases: TGTGCTAGTCTGGGGCAGATTCTCTACGAGCAGTACTTC.

The chain combines TRBV18 with TRBJ1-1, with D unresolved. Germline CDR1 is KGHSH and CDR2 is LQKENI. This CDR3 is built from 19 residues. The germline V and J ends were trimmed by 2 bases and 3 bases, with 25 bases remaining between them. CDR3 DNA: TGTGCCAGCTCACCAGTCAGAACTAGAGACCCTCGAGTTGACACTGAAGCTTTCTTT. The encoded protein is CASSPVRTRDPRVDTEAFF.

V and J are TRBV6-6 and TRBJ2-5; 7 bases line up with TRBD1. This CDR3 is built from 14 residues. Unmatched junction bases numbered 4, after V lost 4 bases and J lost 2 bases. Germline lookup yields CDR1 MNHNY and CDR2 SVGAGI (reference sequence). CDR3 DNA sequence: TGTGCCAGCAGTTTCTCGGGACAGCAAGAGACCCAGTACTTC. It codes for CASSFSGQQETQYF.

The chain links TRBV19 to TRBJ1-6, with D uncertain. Looked up from germline, CDR1 is LNHDA and CDR2 is SQIVND (reference sequence). The CDR3 is 13 amino acids. V was pared by 5 bases and J by 2 bases, with 4 bases between. The CDR3 bases are TGTGCCAGTAGTCGCGCCTATAATTCACCCCTCCACTTT. The encoded protein is CASSRAYNSPLHF.

The chain uses TRBV5-6 and TRBJ2-1, with 8 bases aligning to TRBD2. J lost 4 bases, V lost 0 bases, and 6 bases had no gene match. The CDR3 length is 16 residues. Germline-derived CDR1 and CDR2 are SGHDT and YYEEEE. The CDR3 coding sequence is TGTGCCAGCAGCTTGGATCCAGCGGGAGTATACAATGAGCAGTTCTTC. It yields the protein CASSLDPAGVYNEQFF.

The genes are TRBV4-2 and TRBJ2-1; 12 positions agree with TRBD2. The CDR3 is made up of 16 amino acids. V shed 3 bases and J 8 bases; nucleotides not matched to a gene: 8. Germline assignment: CDR1 LGHNA and CDR2 YNFKEQ. Here the CDR3 reads CASSQTSGGGSDEQFF. Written as DNA, the CDR3 is TGTGCCAGCAGCCAGACTAGCGGGGGAGGATCCGATGAGCAGTTCTTC.

This clone was picked up a small number of times. The chain links TRBV6-1 to TRBJ1-5; D gene ambiguous. The CDR3 covers 16 residues. V was pared by 1 base and J by 3 bases, with 13 bases between. Germline CDR1 MNHNS, CDR2 SASEGT. CDR3 nucleotides: TGTGCCAGCAGTGAAGGGGTACACAGCCCCAATCAGCCCCAGCATTTT. Encoded protein: CASSEGVHSPNQPQHF.

This clone occurred once. The chain joins TRBV6-5 to TRBJ2-1; 7 positions match TRBD1. The junction had 7 bases not matched to a gene; V was cut back by 6 bases and J by 2 bases. Per the germline V gene, CDR1 is MNHEY and CDR2 is SVGAGI. This CDR3 has 15 amino acids. The CDR3 DNA sequence: TGTGCCAGCAGCACCGGGACAGAAGCCTACAATGAGCAGTTCTTC. Translating gives CASSTGTEAYNEQFF.

This chain joins TRBV19 and TRBJ2-2; 11 positions match TRBD2. The CDR3 sequence is 14 residues long. With V trimmed by 5 bases and J by 4 bases, 0 bases remained unmatched. Germline CDR1 reads LNHDA; CDR2 reads SQIVND (reference sequence). The CDR3, as DNA: TGTGCCAGTAGTCTAGCGGGGGGCACCGGGGAGCTGTTTTTT. It encodes CASSLAGGTGELFF.

The J gene is TRBJ2-5, the V gene TRBV5-1; 11 bases are a match to TRBD1. TRBJ2-7 explains the end of the DNA better; the J call may be wrong. The length of the CDR3 is 18 residues. Germline V gene lookup returns CDR1 SGHRS and CDR2 YFSETQ. The CDR3 protein is CASSLVGPGQGALYEQYF. The CDR3 DNA is TGCGCCAGCAGCTTGGTGGGCCCCGGACAGGGGGCGCTCTACGAGCAGTACTTC.

The genes are TRBV19 and TRBJ2-7, with TRBD1 matching 10 bases. The CDR3 covers 18 residues. Germline V gene lookup returns CDR1 LNHDA and CDR2 SQIVND (reference sequence). V lost 4 bases to trimming and J lost 1 base; unmatched junction nucleotides: 13. The CDR3 sequence: CASSTLDRGPTRSYEQYF. The CDR3 nucleotides read TGTGCCAGTAGTACCTTAGACAGGGGGCCCACAAGGTCCTACGAGCAGTACTTC.

CDR3 amino acids: CASSRTSGGALGTGELFF. DNA of the CDR3: TGTGCCAGCAGCCGGACTAGCGGGGGGGCCCTTGGCACCGGGGAGCTGTTTTTT. This chain joins TRBV5-5 and TRBJ2-2, with 15 bases fitting TRBD2. The CDR3 contains 18 residues. Per the germline V gene, CDR1 is SGHKS and CDR2 is YYEKEE (reference sequence). Trimming took 4 bases from V and 4 from J; bases not matched to a gene: 8. The complete variable domain, with remaining parts taken from reference TRBV5-5 and TRBJ2-2, reads DAGVTQSPTHLIKTRGQQVTLRCSPISGHKSVSWYQQVLGQGPQFIFQYYEKEERGRGNFPDRFSARQFPNYSSELNVNALLLGDSALYLCASSRTSGGALGTGELFFGEGSRLTVL.

This chain links TRBV18 with TRBJ1-5, with 9 bases fitting TRBD1. Germline V gene lookup returns CDR1 KGHSH and CDR2 LQKENI. This CDR3 spans 18 amino acids. J lost 0 bases, V lost 4 bases, and 10 bases had no gene match. The CDR3 nucleotides are TGTGCCAGCTCACAAACCCCCGGGACAGGGTATAGCAATCAGCCCCAGCATTTT. Protein sequence: CASSQTPGTGYSNQPQHF.

The chain links TRBV5-4 to TRBJ2-3; 7 bases are a match to TRBD2. V dropped 1 base and J dropped 2; count of bases not matched to a gene: 4. The CDR3 contains 15 residues. From germline, CDR1 is SGHNT and CDR2 YYREEE (reference sequence). DNA for the CDR3: TGTGCCAGCAGCTTGACTAGCGACTACACAGATACGCAGTATTTT. Amino acid sequence: CASSLTSDYTDTQYF.